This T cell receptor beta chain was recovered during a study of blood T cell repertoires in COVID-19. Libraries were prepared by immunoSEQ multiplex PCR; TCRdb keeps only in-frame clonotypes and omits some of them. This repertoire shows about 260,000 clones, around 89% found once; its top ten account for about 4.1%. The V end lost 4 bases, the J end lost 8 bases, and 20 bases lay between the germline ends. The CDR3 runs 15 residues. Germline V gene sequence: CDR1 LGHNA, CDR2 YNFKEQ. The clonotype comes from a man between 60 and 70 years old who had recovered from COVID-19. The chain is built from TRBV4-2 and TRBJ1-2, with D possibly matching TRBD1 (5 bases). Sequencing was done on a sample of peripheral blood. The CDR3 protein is CASSPLSGEMWGYTF. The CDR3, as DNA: TGTGCCAGCAGCCCCCTCTCGGGGGAGATGTGGGGCTACACCTTC.